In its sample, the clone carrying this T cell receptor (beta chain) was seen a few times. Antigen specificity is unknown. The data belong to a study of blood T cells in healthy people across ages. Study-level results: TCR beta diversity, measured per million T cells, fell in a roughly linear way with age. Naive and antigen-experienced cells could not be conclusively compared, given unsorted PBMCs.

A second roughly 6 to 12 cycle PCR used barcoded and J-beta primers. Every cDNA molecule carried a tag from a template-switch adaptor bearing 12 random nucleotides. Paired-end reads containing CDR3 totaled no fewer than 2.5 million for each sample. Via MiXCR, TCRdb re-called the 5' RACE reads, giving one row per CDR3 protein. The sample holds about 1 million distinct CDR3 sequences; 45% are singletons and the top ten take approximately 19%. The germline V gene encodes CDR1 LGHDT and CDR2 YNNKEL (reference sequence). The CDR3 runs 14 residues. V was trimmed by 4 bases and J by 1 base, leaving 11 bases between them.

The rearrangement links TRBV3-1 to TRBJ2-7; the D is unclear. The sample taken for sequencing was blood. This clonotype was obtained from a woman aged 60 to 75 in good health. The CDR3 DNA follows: TGTGCCAGCAGCCCCCTAAGGCGGTCCTACGAGCAGTACTTC. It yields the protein CASSPLRRSYEQYF.